This TCR beta chain was sequenced during a study of chemoradiotherapy in HPV16-positive cancers. Study conclusions and caveats: For HPV16-positive patients, expanding HPV-responsive T cells associated with longer recurrence-free survival. During treatment, candidate HPV-specific clones and E7-related motifs expanded in tumor.

TCRdb's copy holds only in-frame clones and misses some; the assay was immunoSEQ multiplex PCR. The sample has around 68,000 clones; about 88% are singletons. About this clone: The antigen remains unidentified.

V shed 5 bases and J 8 bases; nucleotides not matched to a gene: 8. CDR1 is LNHDA and CDR2 is SQIVND in the germline V gene (reference sequence). The CDR3 loop spans 13 amino acids. Specimen: blood, collected from a patient who underwent chemoradiotherapy. This chain links TRBV19 with TRBJ1-2, with 7 bases fitting TRBD1. The receptor was isolated from a human donor with HPV-associated anogenital cancer. The CDR3 nucleotides read TGTGCCAGTAGTCCAACAGGGGAGTGGGGCTACACCTTC. Translation gives CASSPTGEWGYTF.